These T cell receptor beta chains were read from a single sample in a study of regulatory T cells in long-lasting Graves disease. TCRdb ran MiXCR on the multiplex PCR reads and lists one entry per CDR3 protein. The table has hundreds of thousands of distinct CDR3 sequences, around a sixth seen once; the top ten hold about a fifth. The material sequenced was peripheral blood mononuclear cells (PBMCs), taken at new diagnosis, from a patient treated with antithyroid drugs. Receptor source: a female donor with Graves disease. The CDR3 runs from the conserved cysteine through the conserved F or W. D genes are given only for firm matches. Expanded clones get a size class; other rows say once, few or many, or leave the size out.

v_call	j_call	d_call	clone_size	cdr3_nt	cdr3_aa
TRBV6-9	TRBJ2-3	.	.	TGTGCCAGCAGTTATCATGACAGGCCAGATACGCAGTATTTT	CASSYHDRPDTQYF
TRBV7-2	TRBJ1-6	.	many	TGTGCCAGCAGCTTAGTGTCCTATAATTCACCCCTCCACTTT	CASSLVSYNSPLHF
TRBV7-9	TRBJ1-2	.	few	TGTGCCAGCAGCTTGGTCGGAAACTATGGCTACACCTTC	CASSLVGNYGYTF
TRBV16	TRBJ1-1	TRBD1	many	TGTGCCAGCAGCCAACCCGCCAGGTTAGGACAGGGGGTGAACACTGAAGCTTTCTTT	CASSQPARLGQGVNTEAFF
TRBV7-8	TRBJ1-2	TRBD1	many	TGTGCCAGCAGCCCCTTGAGGACAGGGCATACTAACTATGGCTACACCTTC	CASSPLRTGHTNYGYTF
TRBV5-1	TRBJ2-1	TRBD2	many	TGCGCCAGCAGCTTGGTCCCTAGCGGGAGCGCGGTTGAGCAGTTCTTC	CASSLVPSGSAVEQFF
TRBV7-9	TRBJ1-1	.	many	TGTGCCAGCAGCCAGGACCGGACAGCGAACACTGAAGCTTTCTTT	CASSQDRTANTEAFF
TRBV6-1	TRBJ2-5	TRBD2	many	TGTGCCAGCAGTCCCGAGGTAGCGGGAGCGGAAGAGACCCAGTACTTC	CASSPEVAGAEETQYF
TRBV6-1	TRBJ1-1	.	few	TGTGCCAGCACCGAAGACACACGGGAGAACACTGAAGCTTTCTTT	CASTEDTRENTEAFF
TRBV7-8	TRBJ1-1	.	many	TGTGCCAGCAGCTTAGCGCACCCCCTTACCTCAGCAGACACTGAAGCTTTCTTT	CASSLAHPLTSADTEAFF
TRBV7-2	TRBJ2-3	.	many	TGTGCCAGCAGCTTGGATCGGAGGGGAGATACGCAGTATTTT	CASSLDRRGDTQYF
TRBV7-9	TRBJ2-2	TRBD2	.	TGTGCCAGCAGCTTAGCGCAGTTGGGGAGGGACACCGGGGAGCTGTTTTTT	CASSLAQLGRDTGELFF
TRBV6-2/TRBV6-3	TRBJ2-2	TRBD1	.	TGTGCCAGCCCGAAATACAGGGGTTGGGACACCGGGGAGCTGTTTTTT	CASPKYRGWDTGELFF
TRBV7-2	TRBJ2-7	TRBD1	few	TGTGCCAGCAGCTTAGCGCTCGGCACAGGGGGACACGAGCAGTACTTC	CASSLALGTGGHEQYF
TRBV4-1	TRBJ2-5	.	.	TGCGCCAGCAGCCAAGAACCGGGATTACAAGAGACCCAGTACTTC	CASSQEPGLQETQYF
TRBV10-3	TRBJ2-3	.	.	TGTGCCACCGGCCAAGGGGCGGGGAGCACAGATACGCAGTATTTT	CATGQGAGSTDTQYF
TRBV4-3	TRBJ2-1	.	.	TGCGCCAGCTCTCCGACTAGAATCAATGAGCAGTTCTTC	CASSPTRINEQFF
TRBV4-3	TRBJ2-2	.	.	TGCGCCAGCAGCCAAGGGTACCCCACCGGGGAGCTGTTTTTT	CASSQGYPTGELFF
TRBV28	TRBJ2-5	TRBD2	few	TGTGCCAGCAGTCCGGAAGGGCGGGGGTACAATGAAGAGACCCGGTACTTC	CASSPEGRGYNEETRYF
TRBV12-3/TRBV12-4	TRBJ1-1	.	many	TGTGCCAGCAGCTTGGTTGCGACGAACACTGAAGCTTTCTTT	CASSLVATNTEAFF
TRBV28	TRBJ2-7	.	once	TGTGCCAGCAGCCCCCAGGAGGTGGGTAATGACGAGCAGTACTTC	CASSPQEVGNDEQYF
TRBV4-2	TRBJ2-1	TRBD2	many	TGTGCCAGCAGCCATGGGACTAGCGGAGGGGTCTACAATGAGCAGTTCTTC	CASSHGTSGGVYNEQFF
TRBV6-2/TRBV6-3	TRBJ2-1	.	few	TGTGCCAGCAGCCGCCTAGACGGGACAGAGCAGTTCTTC	CASSRLDGTEQFF
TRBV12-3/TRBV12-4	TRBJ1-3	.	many	TGTGCCAGCAGTCCCAGGGCTGGAAACACCATATATTTT	CASSPRAGNTIYF
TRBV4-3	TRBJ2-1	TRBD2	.	TGCGCCAGCAGCCAAGACCTCTCTCCGATCCAGCGGGAGGGTTCATACAATGAGCAGTTCTTC	CASSQDLSPIQREGSYNEQFF
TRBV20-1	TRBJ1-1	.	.	TGCAGTGCTAGAGATCCGCGTGGGCGAAAGACTGAAGCTTTCTTT	CSARDPRGRKTEAFF
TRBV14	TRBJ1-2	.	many	TGTGCCAGCAGCCGAGAAGCAGCTAGCCCCTCCGGCTACACCTTC	CASSREAASPSGYTF
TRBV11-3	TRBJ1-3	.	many	TGTGCCAGCAGCTTAGGTGACGGTGGAGGTTCTGGAAACACCATATATTTT	CASSLGDGGGSGNTIYF
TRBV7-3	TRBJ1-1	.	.	TGTGCCAGCAGCTTAACGGGTCCAGGGATGAACACTGAAGCTTTCTTT	CASSLTGPGMNTEAFF
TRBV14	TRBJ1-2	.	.	TGTGCCAGCAGCCAAGAAAGCCGGGCCTTTGGCTACACCTTC	CASSQESRAFGYTF
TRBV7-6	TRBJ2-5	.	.	TGTGCCAGCAGCTTAGCCGATAAAGAGACCCAGTACTTC	CASSLADKETQYF
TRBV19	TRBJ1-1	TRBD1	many	TGTGTCAAGGACCAGGACAGGGGGACTGTAATAGACACTGAAGCTTTCTTT	CVKDQDRGTVIDTEAFF
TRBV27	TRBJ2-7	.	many	TGTGCCAGCAGTTTATTGGAGCCATCTGCGGGGGCTCACGAGCAGTACTTC	CASSLLEPSAGAHEQYF
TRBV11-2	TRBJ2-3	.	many	TGTGCCAGCAGACTGGGTCGGGGGGCAGGCACAGATACGCAGTATTTT	CASRLGRGAGTDTQYF
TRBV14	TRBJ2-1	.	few	TGTGCCAGCAGCCAACCTGGCAGGGGCTCTGACAATGAGCAGTTCTTC	CASSQPGRGSDNEQFF
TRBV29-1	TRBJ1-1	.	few	TGCAGCGGTCGGTTTGGGGTTCCGAACACTGAAGCTTTCTTT	CSGRFGVPNTEAFF
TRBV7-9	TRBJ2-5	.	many	TGTGCCAGCAGCGACGGGCGGGGCCAGAGGACCCAGTACTTC	CASSDGRGQRTQYF
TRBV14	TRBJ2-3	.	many	TGTGCCAGCAGCCAAGATCGCCGGAGGGTACCCACAGATACGCAGTATTTT	CASSQDRRRVPTDTQYF
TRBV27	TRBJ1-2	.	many	TGTGCCAGCAGTTACCAGCCCACACGGATCAATGGCTACACCTTC	CASSYQPTRINGYTF
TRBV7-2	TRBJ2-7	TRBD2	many	TGTGCCAGCAGCTTAGCTTATACCGGGAGCGGGAGCTACGAGCAGTACTTC	CASSLAYTGSGSYEQYF
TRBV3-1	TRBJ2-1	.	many	TGTGCCAGCAGCCAAGAAGGGGGGTACTTTCAGTTCTTC	CASSQEGGYFQFF
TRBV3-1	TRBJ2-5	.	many	TGTGCCAGCAGCCAAGCTTCGATGTGGCTCCAAGAGACCCAGTACTTC	CASSQASMWLQETQYF
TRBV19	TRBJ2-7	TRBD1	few	TGTGCCAGTAGTATCGGACAGGGAGCCTACGAGCAGTACTTC	CASSIGQGAYEQYF
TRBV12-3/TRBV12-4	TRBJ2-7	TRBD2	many	TGTGCCAGCGGGTACGGACTAGGCCAAAGCTCCTACGAGCAGTACTTC	CASGYGLGQSSYEQYF
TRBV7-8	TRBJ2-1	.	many	TGTGCCAGCAGCTTGGGGGGCGTCCCCAATGAGCAGTTCTTC	CASSLGGVPNEQFF
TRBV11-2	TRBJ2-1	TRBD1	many	TGTGCCAGCAGCTCCGACAGGGGTACCTACAATGAGCAGTTCTTC	CASSSDRGTYNEQFF
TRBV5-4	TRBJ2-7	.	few	TGTGCCAGCAGCTTGGGATCCTCCACCCACGAGCAGTACTTC	CASSLGSSTHEQYF
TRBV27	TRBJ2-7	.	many	TGTGCCAGCCGGGACACCTCCTACGAGCAGTACTTC	CASRDTSYEQYF
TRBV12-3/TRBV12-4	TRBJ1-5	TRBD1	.	TGTGCCAGCAGTTTAAGCCTGGACAGGGGATATCAGCCCCAGCATTTT	CASSLSLDRGYQPQHF
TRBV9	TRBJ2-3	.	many	TGTGCCAGCAGCGTAGTGAGCACAGATACGCAGTATTTT	CASSVVSTDTQYF
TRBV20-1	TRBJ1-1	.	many	TGCAGTGCTAGAATCGGCGGGGGCAACACTGAAGCTTTCTTT	CSARIGGGNTEAFF
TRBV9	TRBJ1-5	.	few	TGTGCCAGCAGCGTAGGAGGGGAGAATCAGCCCCAGCATTTT	CASSVGGENQPQHF
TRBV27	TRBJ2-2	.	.	TGTGCCAGCAGTTTATCCTACGGGGAGCTGTTTTTT	CASSLSYGELFF
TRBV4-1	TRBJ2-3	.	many	TGCGCCAGCAGCCGGGGAGGACCCGATACGCAGTATTTT	CASSRGGPDTQYF
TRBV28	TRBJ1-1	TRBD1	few	TGTGCCAGCAGGACCCTAGGTTGGTTACACCTAAGGGACAGCAAAGCCACTGAAGCTTCCTTT	CASRTLGWLHLRDSKATEASF
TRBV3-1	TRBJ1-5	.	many	TGTGCCAGCAGCCAACGCCAAAGCAATCAGCCCCAGCATTTT	CASSQRQSNQPQHF
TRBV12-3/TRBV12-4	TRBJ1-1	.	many	TGTGCCAGCAGTTTAGGTAATTTCGCTGAAGCTTTCTTT	CASSLGNFAEAFF
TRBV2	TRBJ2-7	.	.	TGTGCCAGCAGTGAAGTTAGTGGGTCCTACGAGCAGTACTTC	CASSEVSGSYEQYF
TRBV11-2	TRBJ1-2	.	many	TGTGCCAGCACCTCTGTTGGCCGCCACTATGGCTACACCTTC	CASTSVGRHYGYTF